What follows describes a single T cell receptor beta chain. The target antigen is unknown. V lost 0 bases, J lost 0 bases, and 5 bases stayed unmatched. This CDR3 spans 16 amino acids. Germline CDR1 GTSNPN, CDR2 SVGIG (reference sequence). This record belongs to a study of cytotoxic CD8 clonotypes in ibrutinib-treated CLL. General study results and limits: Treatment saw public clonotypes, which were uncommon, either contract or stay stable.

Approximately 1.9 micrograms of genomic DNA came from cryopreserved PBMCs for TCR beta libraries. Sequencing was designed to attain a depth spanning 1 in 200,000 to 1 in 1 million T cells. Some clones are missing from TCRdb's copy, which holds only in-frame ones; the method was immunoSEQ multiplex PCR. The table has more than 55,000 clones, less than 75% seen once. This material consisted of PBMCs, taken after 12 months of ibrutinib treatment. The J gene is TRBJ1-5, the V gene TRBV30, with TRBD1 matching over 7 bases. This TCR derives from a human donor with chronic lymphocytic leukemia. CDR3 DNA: TGTGCCTGGAGTGTACGAGGGGGCTATAGCAATCAGCCCCAGCATTTT. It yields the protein CAWSVRGGYSNQPQHF.